The 2 T cell receptor beta chains below all came from one sample that was sequenced in a study of blood T cell repertoires in COVID-19. Libraries were prepared by immunoSEQ multiplex PCR; TCRdb keeps only in-frame clonotypes and omits some of them. This table holds approximately 330,000 clones, 70% to 90% found once. The sequenced sample consisted of PBMCs or T cells enriched from blood (not recorded which). Receptor source: a woman in her thirties or forties with acute COVID-19.

In this sample, this clone turned up a few times. V and J are TRBV19 and TRBJ2-4; 7 bases agree with TRBD1. V shed 5 bases and J 3 bases; nucleotides not matched to a gene: 10. Germline assignment: CDR1 LNHDA and CDR2 SQIVND (reference sequence). The CDR3 has 16 amino acids. The CDR3 nucleotides are TGTGCCAGTAGTGGCCCGACAGGGCGTAACAAAAACATTCAGTACTTC. Its translation: CASSGPTGRNKNIQYF.

In this sample, this clone turned up once. This rearrangement joins TRBV4-3 to TRBJ1-2; 9 bases map to TRBD1. Germline V gives CDR1 LGHNA, CDR2 YSLEER. After removal of 2 bases from V and 11 bases from J, the junction contained 9 bases not matched to a gene. The CDR3 covers 14 residues. The CDR3 bases are TGCGCCAGCAGCCAAACACCGGGACAGGGATCTTACACCTTC. Translated: CASSQTPGQGSYTF.